The 31 T cell receptor beta chains given below trace back to one sample, sequenced in a study of blood T cells in healthy people across ages. Through a sample-barcoded 5' primer and a J-beta primer mix, a second PCR was run for roughly 6 to 11 cycles. A single record per CDR3 protein comes from TCRdb applying MiXCR to the 5' RACE reads. The data hold 780,000 or so distinct CDR3 sequences, with roughly 50% observed a single time. The specimen was blood. All receptors derive from a man aged 35 to 55 in good health.

This clonotype was seen a few times. The chain recombines TRBV2 with TRBJ2-3; the D gene could be TRBD1 or TRBD2 (5 bases each). Trimming removed 10 bases from V and 0 bases from J, with 17 bases in between. Looked up from germline, CDR1 is SNHLY and CDR2 is FYNNEI. The CDR3 spans 15 residues. The CDR3 loop is CATVNLGDSTDTQYF. CDR3 nucleotides: TGTGCCACCGTTAACCTGGGGGACAGCACAGATACGCAGTATTTT.

This clonotype was seen a few times. This chain uses TRBV12-3 or TRBV12-4 with TRBJ1-2, with D unresolved. The V gene lost 4 bases and the J gene lost 2 bases, with 8 bases spanning the gap. CDR3 length: 13 amino acids. DNA for the CDR3: TGTGCCAGCAGTTCTCAGGTGAACTATGGCTACACCTTC. The encoded protein is CASSSQVNYGYTF.

The chain couples TRBV4-1 to TRBJ2-1, with D tentatively TRBD1 (5 bases). CDR1 is MGHRA, CDR2 YSYEKL, per germline. V was shortened by 0 bases and J by 11 bases, with 14 bases between the two germline ends. The CDR3 length is 14 residues. CDR3 region: CASSQDLAGQQQFF. DNA for the CDR3: TGCGCCAGCAGCCAAGATTTGGCAGGACAACAGCAGTTCTTC.

The rearrangement uses TRBV7-8 and TRBJ2-1; the match to TRBD2 covers 8 bases. The CDR3 totals 16 residues. Germline V gene lookup returns CDR1 SGHVS and CDR2 FQNEAQ. Trimming removed 5 bases from V and 4 bases from J; junction bases left unmatched: 10. The CDR3 is CASSPYLSGGYNEQFF. The CDR3 region has the DNA TGTGCCAGCAGCCCATATTTGAGCGGGGGTTACAATGAGCAGTTCTTC.

The chain couples TRBV11-2 to TRBJ1-1; possible D gene TRBD1, 6 bases. CDR1 is SGHAT, CDR2 FQNNGV, per germline. V dropped 0 bases and J dropped 4 bases, with 9 bases sitting between them. This CDR3 has 14 residues. The DNA for the CDR3 is TGTGCCAGCAGCTTAGAGAACAGGGTCACTGAAGCTTTCTTT. It specifies CASSLENRVTEAFF.

This clonotype turned up a few times. This chain links TRBV6-2 or TRBV6-3 with TRBJ2-3; D is unresolved. In germline, CDR1 is MNHEY, CDR2 SVGEGT. Trimming shortened V by 6 bases and J by 4 bases, and 8 bases separated the two germline ends. This CDR3 region has 12 residues. The CDR3 reads CASSRYPDTQYF. CDR3 DNA sequence: TGTGCCAGCAGCCGTTATCCAGATACGCAGTATTTT.

The chain carries TRBV29-1 and TRBJ2-3; maybe TRBD2 (5 bases). Germline CDR1 reads SQVTM; CDR2 reads ANQGSEA. CDR3 length equals 13 residues. The V end was cut by 4 bases, the J end by 6 bases, with 14 bases between. The CDR3 DNA reads TGCAGCGTTGTGGAGGATTTGTCCGATACGCAGTATTTT. Translated, it gives CSVVEDLSDTQYF.

This clonotype was recorded a few times. This chain uses TRBV7-7 with TRBJ2-5; D might be TRBD1 (6 bases). Germline CDR1 and CDR2: SSHAT and FNYEAQ (reference sequence). With 1 base removed from V and 2 bases from J, the gap between germline ends came to 8 bases. This CDR3 is 14 amino acids long. CDR3: CASSLEGVQETQYF. The CDR3 DNA reads as TGTGCCAGCAGCTTAGAGGGGGTACAAGAGACCCAGTACTTC.

The chain couples TRBV7-2 to TRBJ2-5, with TRBD2 identical over 8 bases. The V segment lost 3 bases and the J segment 1 base; nucleotides outside the gene matches: 10. The V gene's germline CDR1 is SGHTA and CDR2 FQGNSA. The CDR3 loop spans 17 amino acids. The CDR3 sequence: CASSFPGGLAAQETQYF. The CDR3 coding sequence is TGTGCCAGCAGCTTCCCGGGAGGGCTAGCGGCCCAAGAGACCCAGTACTTC.

The rearrangement uses TRBV24-1 and TRBJ1-5; D is undetermined. Trimming removed 12 bases at V and 0 bases at J, with 14 bases between. The length of the CDR3 is 14 residues. The germline gives CDR1 KGHDR, CDR2 SFDVKD. CDR3 nucleotide sequence: TGTGCCGCTGGAGCGGGATCTAGCAATCAGCCCCAGCATTTT. This sequence encodes CAAGAGSSNQPQHF.

The DNA of the CDR3 is TGTGCCAGCAGTCCGGTCCGAGCGGGGGCAGATACGCAGTATTTT. Translating it yields CASSPVRAGADTQYF. The chain is built from TRBV12-3 or TRBV12-4 and TRBJ2-3, with TRBD2 matching over 8 bases. V shed 5 bases, J shed 4 bases, and the junction held 8 bases outside the gene matches. The CDR3 spans 15 residues.

The rearrangement links TRBV4-1 to TRBJ2-1; 14 nucleotides agree with TRBD2. The V segment lost 4 bases and the J segment 8 bases; nucleotides outside the gene matches: 13. This CDR3 comprises 18 residues. The germline gives CDR1 MGHRA, CDR2 YSYEKL. In DNA, the CDR3 is TGCGCCAGCAGCCCCGTGGGGACTAGCGGGAGTTTCAGGGATGAGCAGTTCTTC. Residues: CASSPVGTSGSFRDEQFF.

V is TRBV12-3 or TRBV12-4 and J is TRBJ2-1; D may correspond to TRBD1 or TRBD2 (5 bases each). Trimming shortened V by 8 bases and J by 9 bases, and 20 bases separated the two germline ends. CDR3 length equals 14 residues. CDR3: CASRPLGEYSEQFF. As DNA, the CDR3 is TGTGCCAGCCGACCTTTAGGGGAGTATAGTGAGCAGTTCTTC.

Worth noting for this clonotype: At one end, the junction sequence differs from germline, possibly due to a read error. The chain has TRBV7-2 and TRBJ1-2; D uncertain. This CDR3 spans 13 amino acids. The germline V gene has CDR1 SGHTA and CDR2 FQGNSA. The CDR3 nucleotides read TGTGCCAGCAGCCGGCCGGGTAACTATGGCTATACCTTC. Residues: CASSRPGNYGYTF.

There are a few counts of this clonotype. The genes are TRBV29-1 and TRBJ2-7, with 8 bases lining up with TRBD1. J gave up 3 bases and V 7 bases, and 8 bases lay outside the gene matches. CDR1 and CDR2 (germline): SQVTM, ANQGSEA. The CDR3 consists of 13 residues. CDR3 DNA: TGCAGCGCCCGACAGGGGAAGCTCTACGAGCAGTACTTC. Translating gives CSARQGKLYEQYF.

The rearrangement links TRBV15 to TRBJ2-1, with 14 positions matching TRBD2. This CDR3 has 17 amino acids. The V segment lost 3 bases and the J segment 6 bases; nucleotides outside the gene matches: 7. CDR1 is LNHNV, CDR2 YYDKDF, per germline (reference sequence). CDR3 sequence (DNA): TGTGCCACCAGCAGGGGGGGACTAGCGGGGGATATCAATGAGCAGTTCTTC. Protein product: CATSRGGLAGDINEQFF.

The V and J genes are TRBV5-1 and TRBJ1-2; the D is unclear. CDR1 and CDR2 from the germline V gene are SGHRS and YFSETQ. Trimming stripped 3 bases from V and 4 bases from J, with 16 bases between. The CDR3 runs 15 residues. The CDR3 nucleotides are TGCGCCAGCAGCTCCGGGGAGGCTAGAGCCTATGGCTACACCTTC. Translation: CASSSGEARAYGYTF. The whole variable domain, remainder taken from reference TRBV5-1 and TRBJ1-2, is KAGVTQTPRYLIKTRGQQVTLSCSPISGHRSVSWYQQTPGQGLQFLFEYFSETQRNKGNFPGRFSGRQFSNSRSEMNVSTLELGDSALYLCASSSGEARAYGYTFGSGTRLTVV.

J is TRBJ2-5 and V is TRBV20-1; the D is unclear. The CDR3 loop spans 12 amino acids. V was pared by 2 bases and J by 5 bases, with 9 bases between. The germline V gene has CDR1 DFQATT and CDR2 SNEGSKA (reference sequence). CDR3 region: CSARRIEETQYF. CDR3 DNA sequence: TGCAGTGCTAGAAGGATTGAGGAGACCCAGTACTTC.

The chain has TRBV20-1 and TRBJ1-4; 7 bases fit TRBD1. Unmatched junction bases numbered 6, after V lost 0 bases and J lost 8 bases. CDR1 is DFQATT, CDR2 SNEGSKA, per germline (reference sequence). The CDR3 extends over 14 amino acids. The CDR3 DNA follows: TGCAGTGCTAGAGATCAGGGGGGTCCGGAAAAACTGTTTTTT. Translating gives CSARDQGGPEKLFF.

The rearrangement links TRBV20-1 to TRBJ2-6, with 8 positions matching TRBD2. CDR3 size: 19 residues. With 3 bases clipped from V and 1 base from J, the junction kept 14 bases outside the gene matches. Looked up from germline, CDR1 is DFQATT and CDR2 is SNEGSKA (reference sequence). The CDR3 sequence is CSASGGERGFQSGANVLTF. DNA for the CDR3: TGCAGTGCTAGTGGTGGAGAGCGGGGGTTTCAGTCTGGGGCCAACGTCCTGACTTTC.

The chain is built from TRBV6-5 and TRBJ2-3; perhaps TRBD1 as D (6 bases). Germline V gene data show CDR1 as MNHEY and CDR2 as SVGAGI. This CDR3 has 17 residues. V was cut by 2 bases and J by 0 bases, with 15 bases left in between. CDR3 sequence reads: CASSYTGKIESTDTQYF. The CDR3 coding sequence is TGTGCCAGCAGTTACACAGGGAAGATTGAGAGCACAGATACGCAGTATTTT.

The V call is TRBV10-3, the J call TRBJ2-1; D is uncertain. Germline assignment: CDR1 ENHRY and CDR2 SYGVKD. This CDR3 has 11 residues. With 0 bases removed from V and 7 bases from J, the gap between germline ends came to 1 base. CDR3 residues: CAISESNEQFF. CDR3 DNA: TGTGCCATCAGTGAGTCGAATGAGCAGTTCTTC.

The CDR3 region is CASSLKVTGGAGTDTQYF. CDR3 bases: TGTGCCAGCAGCTTAAAAGTCACAGGGGGCGCCGGCACAGATACGCAGTATTTT. The chain employs TRBV7-3 and TRBJ2-3, with TRBD1 matching over 9 bases. This CDR3 has 18 residues. Per the germline V gene, CDR1 is SGHTA and CDR2 is FQGTGA. J was trimmed by 1 base and V by 1 base; bases with no gene match: 9. Full variable domain (rest looked up from reference TRBV7-3 and TRBJ2-3): GAGVSQTPSNKVTEKGKYVELRCDPISGHTALYWYRQSLGQGPEFLIYFQGTGAADDSGLPNDRFFAVRPEGSVSTLKIQRTERGDSAVYLCASSLKVTGGAGTDTQYFGPGTRLTVL.

The J gene is TRBJ2-7, the V gene TRBV27; tentative D call: TRBD1 (5 bases). Judging by the DNA end, TRBJ2-5 fits better; the J call may be wrong. CDR1 and CDR2 from the germline V gene are MNHEY and SMNVEV (reference sequence). CDR3 length: 14 residues. The CDR3, as DNA: TGTGCCAGCAGTCCTGGGGCCTTTCTGGGGACCCAGTACTTC. Amino acids: CASSPGAFLGTQYF.

The chain carries TRBV29-1 and TRBJ1-1, with 7 bases aligning to TRBD1. The CDR3 loop spans 16 amino acids. V lost 1 base, J lost 4 bases, and 12 bases stayed unmatched. Germline lookup yields CDR1 SQVTM and CDR2 ANQGSEA. The DNA of the CDR3 is TGCAGCGTTGAAGTAAGGGGGCTGGGGAGAGTCACTGAAGCTTTCTTT. It specifies CSVEVRGLGRVTEAFF.

Of note for this clonotype: Given the absence of the conserved phenylalanine or tryptophan at the CDR3 end, a read error is likely. The V and J genes are TRBV5-1 and TRBJ1-2; TRBD1 matches at 8 bases. V dropped 4 bases and J dropped 6; count of bases not matched to a gene: 5. Germline V gene sequence: CDR1 SGHRS, CDR2 YFSETQ. This CDR3 has 13 amino acids. CDR3 region: CASSGTGGHGYTV. For the CDR3, the DNA is TGCGCCAGCAGCGGAACAGGGGGTCATGGCTACACCGTC.

V gene TRBV12-3 or TRBV12-4 combines with J gene TRBJ1-4; 10 nucleotides match TRBD1. The CDR3 is 15 amino acids. The junction had 9 bases not matched to a gene; V was cut back by 6 bases and J by 8 bases. The CDR3: CASSAGGTGDEKLFF. The CDR3 bases are TGTGCCAGCAGCGCCGGCGGGACAGGGGACGAAAAACTGTTTTTT.

V is TRBV3-1 and J is TRBJ2-5; D might be TRBD2 (6 bases). Germline V gene lookup returns CDR1 LGHDT and CDR2 YNNKEL (reference sequence). CDR3 size: 14 residues. Trimming took off 3 bases at V and 5 bases at J, with 13 bases between the two ends. CDR3 in amino acids: CASSHSDRGETQYF. The DNA for the CDR3 is TGTGCCAGCAGCCATTCGGACCGGGGGGAGACCCAGTACTTC.

This clonotype was observed at least ten times. This chain's CDR3 is CASSQDGKIDEQYF. CDR3 nucleotide sequence: TGTGCCAGCAGCCAAGACGGAAAGATAGACGAGCAGTACTTC. The chain uses TRBV4-2 and TRBJ2-4; no reliable D call. The better agreement between TRBJ2-7 and the DNA end casts doubt on the J call. The CDR3 consists of 14 residues. Looked up from germline, CDR1 is LGHNA and CDR2 is YNFKEQ.

The J gene is TRBJ1-2, the V gene TRBV7-9, with TRBD1 matching over 7 bases. J gave up 7 bases and V 5 bases, and 7 bases lay outside the gene matches. The CDR3 length is 13 residues. Per germline, CDR1 SEHNR and CDR2 FQNEAQ (reference sequence). The CDR3 spells CASSPGQAPGYTF. CDR3 nucleotide sequence: TGTGCCAGCAGCCCCGGACAGGCTCCTGGCTACACCTTC.

The chain recombines TRBV12-3 or TRBV12-4 with TRBJ1-2; D gene uncertain. This CDR3 has 13 amino acids. Trimming took 1 base from V and 4 from J, leaving 7 bases between them. The CDR3 protein is CASSLGELYGYTF. The CDR3 region has the DNA TGTGCCAGCAGTTTAGGAGAGCTCTATGGCTACACCTTC.